Listed below are T cell receptor beta chains from one sample, sequenced in a study of blood T cell repertoires in COVID-19. Assay used: immunoSEQ multiplex PCR; TCRdb lists only in-frame clones, some missing. The sample carries 200,000 to 250,000 clones, almost 90% recorded once. The sequencing sample was made of peripheral blood. The receptors were gathered from a man at least 80 years old with acute or convalescent COVID-19. CDR3s leave out the opening cysteine and the closing phenylalanine or tryptophan. A D gene is named only where the DNA matches it firmly. The size entry is marked missing in some rows and otherwise reads once, few, many or a size class.

V gene,clone size,D gene,CDR3 protein
TRBV19,NA,TRBD2,ASSIDSGRMYEQY
TRBV7-2,NA,NA,ASSLASPGRETQY
TRBV15,NA,NA,ATSREQKQY
TRBV28,NA,TRBD2,ASSITSGGYEQY
TRBV18,NA,NA,ASSPSITMNTEAF
TRBV4-1,NA,NA,ASSQEEGFAYNEQF
TRBV19,NA,TRBD1,ASSRGTEMNTEAF
TRBV3-1/TRBV3-2,NA,NA,ASSQGPTSQNEQF
TRBV4-1,NA,TRBD2,ASSQVQGGGAYEQY
TRBV3-1/TRBV3-2,NA,TRBD1,ASSQDRGITYEQY
TRBV24-1,NA,TRBD1,ATSDRTGNYGYT
TRBV6-2/TRBV6-3,NA,NA,ASSPSPQNEEY
TRBV7-2,NA,TRBD2,ASSLASLAGGLNQETQY
TRBV21-1,NA,NA,ASSKGKGRRTDTQY
TRBV28,NA,NA,ASSLFSGSGTEAF
TRBV5-8,NA,NA,ASSGAGTRQY
TRBV3-1/TRBV3-2,NA,NA,ASSSSLWTSDSNQPQH
TRBV12-5,NA,NA,ASGQTVAYEQY
TRBV19,once,NA,ASSIESDQPQH
TRBV14,NA,TRBD2,ASSQVRLAGGDEQF
TRBV4-1,NA,NA,ASSQGPQETQY
TRBV5-1,NA,NA,ASSADYHGIYEQY
TRBV2,few,NA,ASSEDRDTEAF
TRBV28,NA,NA,ASSLLAGWGYT
TRBV28,once,NA,ASSHQLATDTQY
TRBV7-2,NA,NA,ASSLIGDQPQH
TRBV5-1,NA,TRBD1,ASSLTWTGTNIQY
TRBV19,NA,TRBD1,ASSRGTGGFQETQY
TRBV6-5,NA,NA,ASTAWGESLEAF
TRBV19,NA,NA,ASSIELTGTPSGYT
TRBV10-3,NA,NA,ATLRRDTQY
TRBV14,NA,TRBD1,ASSQESQGARSPLH
TRBV10-3,NA,TRBD2,AISPPSGETQY
TRBV11-2,NA,TRBD1,ASSLSQGASNEKLF
TRBV25-1,NA,NA,ASSESHGAKNIQY
TRBV2,NA,TRBD1,ASRGQIFSNQPQH
TRBV9,NA,NA,ASSVEQGGKTQY
TRBV25-1,NA,TRBD1,ASSEVETGVSGNTIY
TRBV29-1,NA,NA,SVEITGSSYEQY
TRBV6-2/TRBV6-3,NA,TRBD2,ASSSGASSYNEQF
TRBV5-8,many,TRBD1,ASSERQGGSNQPQH
TRBV27,NA,TRBD2,ASSFSGGRRSYNEQF
TRBV4-2,NA,NA,ASSQDWGVGSNQPQH
TRBV6-6,NA,TRBD1,ASSSPGQGTNQPQH
TRBV9,NA,TRBD2,ASSVAGSGGAGETQY
TRBV4-3,NA,NA,ASSQEGGSVLNTEAF
TRBV5-1,once,TRBD2,ASTMRTSGYNEQF
TRBV7-2,NA,TRBD2,ASSRQPLAGGAGETQY
TRBV6-5,NA,NA,ASSYRLNTEAF
TRBV19,NA,TRBD2,ASTMTAGGYEQY
TRBV5-8,NA,TRBD2,ASSLSLAGGRPNTGELF